The sequence of this T cell receptor beta chain was determined in a study of cytomegalovirus exposure and HLA in healthy donors. Study-level results: It was only CMV serostatus that was available as immune exposure information. The study assumed roughly uniform donor sequencing depth for presence/absence analyses.

Turning to this clone: The target antigen is unknown.

The CDR3 extends over 15 amino acids. Losses at the gene ends were 2 bases for V and 5 bases for J; bases not matched to a gene: 8. Germline CDR1 and CDR2: SGHRS and YFSETQ. The PCR was carried out with 60 Vbeta primers and 13 Jbeta primers. In the original analysis: Later analysis identified tens of millions of unique TCR beta chains, 10 million to 12 million shared. Using immunoSEQ multiplex PCR, the repertoire was profiled, and TCRdb retains in-frame clones only, with some absent. Clonal size and the V and J genes are those of that table, whereas D and trimming came from the DNA. This table holds 150,000 to 170,000 clones, about 80% found once.

V gene TRBV5-1 combines with J gene TRBJ2-7; 9 nucleotides line up with TRBD1. This receptor was obtained from a woman aged 35 to 49 in good health and CMV-seronegative. The specimen sequenced was PBMCs. The CDR3 reads CASSFEGQGLHEQYF. The CDR3, as DNA: TGCGCCAGCAGCTTCGAGGGACAGGGTTTGCACGAGCAGTACTTC.